The rows below give T cell receptor beta chains drawn from one sample of a study of blood T cells in healthy people across ages. TCRdb ran MiXCR on the 5' RACE reads and lists one entry per CDR3 protein. The sample lists about 930,000 distinct CDR3 sequences, about 29% occurring once. The sample was also reused in another study, on T cells of mothers and their children.

What was sequenced was blood. The receptors come from a woman between 40 and 55 years old in good health. Both conserved end residues are part of each CDR3. D genes are given only for firm matches. Some rows have no size entry. The others give once, few or many, or a class for an expanded clone.

.,.,TRBV20-1,13,TRBJ1-5,CSARSTGPQPQHF,TGCAGTGCTAGGAGTACGGGCCCCCAGCCCCAGCATTTT
.,.,TRBV10-3,14,TRBJ2-3,CAISETELLNLQYF,TGTGCCATCAGTGAGACTGAGTTACTCAATCTGCAGTATTTT
.,many,TRBV4-3,16,TRBJ2-1,CASSQATSRGNNEQFF,TGCGCCAGCAGCCAAGCTACCTCCCGCGGCAACAATGAGCAGTTCTTC
TRBD1,many,TRBV20-1,15,TRBJ2-7,CSARPRDRQSYEQYF,TGCAGTGCTAGACCCCGGGACAGACAATCCTACGAGCAGTACTTC
.,few,TRBV12-3/TRBV12-4,13,TRBJ1-2,CASSLDSVYGYTF,TGTGCCAGCAGTTTGGACAGCGTCTATGGCTACACCTTC
.,.,TRBV2,13,TRBJ1-6,CASTPGIRSPLHF,TGTGCCAGCACTCCAGGGATACGCTCACCCCTCCACTTT
.,few,TRBV7-2,12,TRBJ1-5,CASSYRVGPQHF,TGTGCCAGCAGCTACAGGGTTGGGCCCCAGCATTTT
.,many,TRBV27,13,TRBJ1-6,CASSGLLGSPLHF,TGTGCCAGCAGTGGGCTCCTGGGTTCACCCCTCCACTTT
TRBD2,.,TRBV5-1,19,TRBJ2-1,CASSRGTSGGAGLHNEQFF,TGCGCCAGCAGCCGAGGGACTAGCGGGGGGGCGGGGCTCCACAATGAGCAGTTCTTC
.,.,TRBV5-5,15,TRBJ2-3,CASSWGGQGSNTQYF,TGTGCCAGCAGCTGGGGGGGACAAGGGTCAAATACGCAGTATTTT
.,.,TRBV20-1,14,TRBJ2-1,CSARNAGKNNEQFF,TGCAGTGCCAGAAACGCAGGGAAAAACAATGAGCAGTTCTTC
TRBD1,.,TRBV6-6,14,TRBJ1-1,CATRDRGGLGEAFF,TGTGCCACGCGGGACAGGGGCGGCCTGGGTGAAGCTTTCTTT
.,.,TRBV2,15,TRBJ1-5,CASKEDVASNQPQHF,TGTGCCAGCAAGGAGGACGTTGCGAGCAATCAGCCCCAGCATTTT
.,.,TRBV28,14,TRBJ2-7,CASSPRGGLGEQYF,TGTGCCAGCAGTCCCCGGGGAGGCTTGGGGGAGCAGTACTTC
.,.,TRBV30,14,TRBJ2-3,CASGGGPSVDTQYF,TGTGCCTCCGGTGGGGGCCCTAGTGTAGATACGCAGTATTTT
.,.,TRBV27,14,TRBJ2-3,CASSLWGGKDTQYF,TGTGCCAGCAGTTTATGGGGGGGCAAAGATACGCAGTATTTT
.,few,TRBV6-5,12,TRBJ2-1,CASSDLYNEQFF,TGTGCCAGCAGTGACTTGTACAATGAGCAGTTCTTC
TRBD2,many,TRBV12-5,15,TRBJ2-1,CASGLGLAGDNEQFF,TGTGCTAGTGGTTTGGGACTAGCGGGGGACAATGAGCAGTTCTTC
.,.,TRBV9,11,TRBJ1-1,CASSPTTEAFF,TGTGCCAGCAGCCCCACGACTGAAGCTTTCTTT
TRBD2,few,TRBV20-1,15,TRBJ2-1,CSATGGAGTYNEQFF,TGCAGTGCCACGGGGGGGGCAGGGACCTACAATGAGCAGTTCTTC
TRBD2,.,TRBV4-1,17,TRBJ2-1,CASSQVVAGGSYNEQFF,TGCGCCAGCAGCCAAGTTGTAGCGGGGGGCTCCTACAATGAGCAGTTCTTC
TRBD1,.,TRBV15,13,TRBJ2-5,CATSNRGLETQYF,TGTGCCACCAGCAACAGGGGATTGGAGACCCAGTACTTC
.,.,TRBV18,13,TRBJ1-1,CASSPLQTHEAFF,TGTGCCAGCTCACCCCTACAGACCCATGAAGCTTTCTTT
.,few,TRBV12-3/TRBV12-4,16,TRBJ2-7,CASSPSLSRSSYEQYF,TGTGCCAGCAGTCCCTCACTCTCTCGTAGCTCCTACGAGCAGTACTTC
.,many,TRBV7-2,15,TRBJ2-1,CASSLDGGPGNEQFF,TGTGCCAGCAGCTTAGATGGGGGGCCGGGTAATGAGCAGTTCTTC
.,few,TRBV28,10,TRBJ1-5,CASNNQPQHF,TGTGCCAGTAACAATCAGCCCCAGCATTTT
.,many,TRBV4-3,19,TRBJ2-7,CASSQGSWGTGASSYEQYF,TGCGCCAGCAGCCAAGGTTCATGGGGTACGGGGGCTAGCTCCTACGAGCAGTACTTC
TRBD1,.,TRBV10-3,15,TRBJ1-5,CAISETGQGNQPQHF,TGTGCCATCAGTGAGACGGGACAGGGGAATCAGCCCCAGCATTTT
.,.,TRBV6-6,14,TRBJ2-4,CASSYEGGPRERYF,TGTGCCAGCAGTTACGAAGGGGGTCCCCGCGAGCGGTACTTC
TRBD2,.,TRBV6-5,16,TRBJ2-2,CASMSTSGENTGELFF,TGTGCCAGCATGAGTACTAGCGGGGAAAACACCGGGGAGCTGTTTTTT
TRBD1,.,TRBV11-2,15,TRBJ2-7,CASSLDRGYPYEQYF,TGTGCCAGCAGCCTGGACAGGGGGTACCCCTACGAGCAGTACTTC
.,.,TRBV5-1,15,TRBJ2-1,CASSHQGGSENEQFF,TGCGCCAGCAGCCACCAGGGCGGTAGCGAAAATGAGCAGTTCTTC
.,many,TRBV3-1,16,TRBJ2-5,CASSPGRQATGETQYF,TGTGCCAGCAGCCCAGGGAGACAGGCCACGGGGGAGACCCAGTACTTC
TRBD1,.,TRBV6-2/TRBV6-3,13,TRBJ2-1,CASSWTGGYEQFF,TGTGCCAGCAGCTGGACAGGGGGCTATGAGCAGTTCTTC
.,many,TRBV7-2,19,TRBJ2-6,CASSLGWRQLFSGANVLTF,TGTGCCAGCAGCTTAGGTTGGCGGCAACTGTTCTCTGGGGCCAACGTCCTGACTTTC
.,.,TRBV3-1,16,TRBJ1-4,CASSLKDGGRDEKLFF,TGTGCCAGCAGCCTCAAGGACGGGGGGCGGGATGAAAAACTGTTTTTT
TRBD1,.,TRBV4-1,15,TRBJ1-2,CATNPGQDSNYGYTF,TGCGCCACCAATCCGGGACAGGACTCTAACTATGGCTACACCTTC
.,few,TRBV6-6,14,TRBJ2-7,CASRTKGSAYEQYF,TGTGCCAGCAGAACGAAGGGTTCAGCCTACGAGCAGTACTTC
TRBD1,many,TRBV27,15,TRBJ2-7,CASSSDRGWLHEQYF,TGTGCCAGCAGTTCGGACAGGGGATGGCTCCACGAGCAGTACTTC
TRBD1,few,TRBV6-4,13,TRBJ1-2,CASSESGGGGYTF,TGTGCCAGCAGTGAGTCAGGGGGCGGTGGCTACACCTTC